Following are 28 T cell receptor beta chains from one sample sequenced in a study of blood T cell repertoires in COVID-19. The data were produced by immunoSEQ multiplex PCR, yet TCRdb's version contains in-frame clones alone and is incomplete. The sample lists about 200,000 clones; just under 85% were seen once. The sample consisted of peripheral blood. The receptor source for this set is a human donor with acute or convalescent COVID-19. The donor label of this sample is uncertain.

The chain is built from TRBV3-1 (or the pseudogene TRBV3-2) and TRBJ2-2; D not certain. V lost 1 base and J 4 bases, leaving 7 bases between the germline ends. In germline, CDR1 is LGHDT, CDR2 YNNKEL (reference sequence). The CDR3 has 14 amino acids. The CDR3 sequence: CASSQVSSTGELFF. The CDR3 bases are TGTGCCAGCAGCCAAGTGTCTTCCACCGGGGAGCTGTTTTTT.

The chain uses TRBV10-3 and TRBJ2-1; weak D call: TRBD2 (7 bases). V lost 8 bases and J lost 6, with 14 bases in between. CDR3 length equals 13 residues. CDR1 and CDR2 (germline): ENHRY, SYGVKD. The chain's CDR3 is CAIGGAASNEQFF. DNA of the CDR3: TGTGCCATCGGGGGGGCGGCCTCCAATGAGCAGTTCTTC.

The rearrangement uses TRBV5-1 and TRBJ1-4; D is unclear. The V gene lost 1 base and the J gene lost 0 bases, with 7 bases spanning the gap. CDR3 length equals 15 residues. Germline V gene lookup returns CDR1 SGHRS and CDR2 YFSETQ. The chain's CDR3 is CASSLLGATNEKLFF. CDR3 nucleotides: TGCGCCAGCAGCTTGTTAGGAGCAACTAATGAAAAACTGTTTTTT.

The chain joins TRBV19 to TRBJ2-4; 10 bases align to TRBD1. The CDR3 extends over 18 amino acids. V shed 4 bases, J shed 7 bases, and the junction held 16 bases outside the gene matches. Per germline, CDR1 LNHDA and CDR2 SQIVND (reference sequence). Here the CDR3 reads CASSTYPPGQGSRNIQYF. CDR3 DNA sequence: TGTGCCAGTAGTACTTACCCGCCGGGACAGGGGAGTCGGAACATTCAGTACTTC.

The V call is TRBV5-4, the J call TRBJ2-7, with 7 bases fitting TRBD1. Trimming took 4 bases from V and 2 from J; bases not matched to a gene: 3. From germline, CDR1 is SGHNT and CDR2 YYREEE (reference sequence). This CDR3 comprises 13 residues. CDR3 protein: CASSDRAAYEQYF. The CDR3 coding sequence is TGTGCCAGCAGCGACAGGGCCGCCTACGAGCAGTACTTC.

J is TRBJ1-5 and V is TRBV12-3 or TRBV12-4; D not resolved. V lost 1 base, J lost 7 bases, and 8 bases lay in between. This CDR3 is built from 13 residues. The CDR3 DNA reads as TGTGCCAGCAGTTTAGAGGCGGGACAGCCCCAGCATTTT. Translated, it gives CASSLEAGQPQHF.

The V gene is TRBV19, the J gene TRBJ2-7, with 9 bases identical to TRBD2. The CDR3 covers 15 residues. V dropped 4 bases and J dropped 1; count of bases not matched to a gene: 5. CDR1 LNHDA and CDR2 SQIVND come from the germline V gene (reference sequence). The CDR3 DNA sequence: TGTGCCAGTAGTAGTGCGCGGGAGGGGTCCTACGAGCAGTACTTC. Amino acids: CASSSAREGSYEQYF.

The chain is built from TRBV10-1 and TRBJ2-6; tentatively, D is TRBD1 (6 bases). The CDR3 covers 16 residues. The V and J ends lost 4 bases and 0 bases respectively, with 10 bases between them. Germline V CDR1 and CDR2: WNHNN, SYGVQD (reference sequence). CDR3 loop: CASSGGQSSGANVLTF. DNA for the CDR3: TGCGCCAGCAGTGGCGGACAGAGCTCTGGGGCCAACGTCCTGACTTTC.

The sample holds one count of this clone. The V gene is TRBV15, the J gene TRBJ2-7; TRBD1 might be the D (5 bases). The length of the CDR3 is 14 residues. CDR1 and CDR2 from the germline V gene are LNHNV and YYDKDF (reference sequence). The V end lost 3 bases, the J end lost 3 bases, and 12 bases lay between the germline ends. The CDR3 DNA follows: TGTGCCACCAGCAGTAAGGGGTTGGGCTACGAGCAGTACTTC. This translates into CATSSKGLGYEQYF.

The chain joins TRBV6-5 to TRBJ1-4; 11 positions agree with TRBD1. Trimming cost V 6 bases and J 3 bases; bases outside gene matches: 3. Germline V lookup: CDR1 MNHEY, CDR2 SVGAGI. This CDR3 contains 15 residues. This chain's CDR3 is CASRDRGLPNEKLFF. CDR3 coding DNA: TGTGCCAGCAGGGACAGGGGGCTTCCTAATGAAAAACTGTTTTTT.

This sequence joins TRBV18 and TRBJ2-1; D gene uncertain. V was trimmed by 3 bases and J by 4 bases, leaving 16 bases between them. In germline, CDR1 is KGHSH, CDR2 LQKENI. This CDR3 has 16 amino acids. CDR3 in amino acids: CASSPRLAETYNEQFF. The CDR3 DNA sequence: TGTGCCAGCTCACCCCGACTGGCGGAAACTTACAATGAGCAGTTCTTC. The variable domain in full, completed from reference TRBV18 and TRBJ2-1, reads NAGVMQNPRHLVRRRGQEARLRCSPMKGHSHVYWYRQLPEEGLKFMVYLQKENIIDESGMPKERFSAEFPKEGPSILRIQQVVRGDSAAYFCASSPRLAETYNEQFFGPGTRLTVL.

The chain recombines TRBV18 with TRBJ2-3; TRBD1 agrees at 8 bases. This CDR3 comprises 15 residues. CDR1 and CDR2 from the germline V gene are KGHSH and LQKENI. The V gene end was trimmed by 3 bases and the J gene end by 2 bases; junction bases not matched to a gene: 4. The CDR3 DNA reads as TGTGCCAGCTCACCGCGGACAGGGAACACAGATACGCAGTATTTT. As protein: CASSPRTGNTDTQYF.

This chain connects TRBV10-3 to TRBJ2-2; 9 bases align to TRBD2. Germline V CDR1 and CDR2: ENHRY, SYGVKD. This CDR3 is built from 15 residues. With 4 bases clipped from V and 7 bases from J, the junction kept 7 bases outside the gene matches. The CDR3 bases are TGTGCCATCAGTGTAGGGACTAGCAGCAGCGGGGAGCTGTTTTTT. Translated: CAISVGTSSSGELFF.

The sample holds a few counts of this clone. The gene calls are TRBV3-1 (or the pseudogene TRBV3-2) and TRBJ1-1; TRBD1 agrees at 8 bases. The junction had 14 bases not matched to a gene; V was cut back by 1 base and J by 7 bases. CDR1 and CDR2 from the germline V gene are LGHDT and YNNKEL (reference sequence). The CDR3 is made up of 17 amino acids. CDR3 nucleotide sequence: TGTGCCAGCAGCCAAGCTAGCGTCGACAGGGGAATCGGTGAAGCTTTCTTT. Its translation: CASSQASVDRGIGEAFF.

This chain uses TRBV27 with TRBJ1-5; 7 nucleotides agree with TRBD1. The CDR3 consists of 15 residues. Trimming took 6 bases from V and 0 from J; bases not matched to a gene: 5. Germline V CDR1 and CDR2: MNHEY, SMNVEV (reference sequence). CDR3 residues: CASSPDRISNQPQHF. The CDR3 DNA follows: TGTGCCAGCAGCCCGGACAGGATTAGCAATCAGCCCCAGCATTTT.

This chain connects TRBV7-8 to TRBJ2-3; D possibly corresponds to TRBD1 (5 bases). Trimming pared 4 bases from V and 10 bases from J, leaving 15 bases between. Germline V lookup: CDR1 SGHVS, CDR2 FQNEAQ. This CDR3 region has 13 residues. The CDR3 loop reads CASSSKVDTPQYF. CDR3 coding DNA: TGTGCCAGCAGCTCCAAGGTGGACACACCGCAGTATTTT.

Only one count was recorded for this clone. This rearrangement joins TRBV24-1 to TRBJ2-2; tentative D call: TRBD2 (6 bases). The CDR3 consists of 16 residues. The V end lost 5 bases, the J end lost 7 bases, and 19 bases lay between the germline ends. Germline V gives CDR1 KGHDR, CDR2 SFDVKD. This CDR3 is CATSGDSGGNGGELFF. The CDR3, as DNA: TGTGCCACCAGTGGCGATAGCGGAGGCAACGGCGGGGAGCTGTTTTTT.

The V call is TRBV19, the J call TRBJ2-3, with TRBD2 matching 10 bases. V shed 10 bases and J 2 bases; nucleotides not matched to a gene: 12. Germline CDR1 is LNHDA and CDR2 is SQIVND (reference sequence). The CDR3 loop spans 16 amino acids. CDR3 amino acids: CATSGLALGNTDTQYF. The CDR3 region has the DNA TGTGCCACCTCGGGACTAGCGTTGGGGAACACAGATACGCAGTATTTT.

This clone showed up just once. The chain couples TRBV7-3 to TRBJ2-1; no definite D call. The CDR3 loop spans 13 amino acids. Germline-derived CDR1 and CDR2 are SGHTA and FQGTGA. Trimming stripped 3 bases from V and 4 bases from J, with 7 bases between. CDR3: CASSLQRYNEQFF. The CDR3 nucleotides are TGTGCCAGCAGCTTGCAGAGGTACAATGAGCAGTTCTTC. The entire variable domain, with the rest obtained from reference TRBV7-3 and TRBJ2-1, is as follows: GAGVSQTPSNKVTEKGKYVELRCDPISGHTALYWYRQSLGQGPEFLIYFQGTGAADDSGLPNDRFFAVRPEGSVSTLKIQRTERGDSAVYLCASSLQRYNEQFFGPGTRLTVL.

V is TRBV19 and J is TRBJ1-6; D is unclear. CDR3 length: 14 residues. Trimming cost V 2 bases and J 10 bases, with 12 bases left between them. Germline V gene data show CDR1 as LNHDA and CDR2 as SQIVND (reference sequence). In DNA form, the CDR3 reads TGTGCCAGTAGTATAAACCCCCCCGGGTCACCCCTCCACTTT. Encoded protein: CASSINPPGSPLHF. Filled out from reference TRBV19 and TRBJ1-6, the complete variable domain reads DGGITQSPKYLFRKEGQNVTLSCEQNLNHDAMYWYRQDPGQGLRLIYYSQIVNDFQKGDIAEGYSVSREKKESFPLTVTSAQKNPTAFYLCASSINPPGSPLHFGNGTRLTVT.

This chain links TRBV5-1 with TRBJ1-2; D is unresolved. V was clipped by 2 bases and J by 4 bases, with 15 bases between them. Germline loops: CDR1 SGHRS, CDR2 YFSETQ. CDR3 length: 15 amino acids. The CDR3 DNA sequence: TGCGCCAGCAGCTTTTCGACGGCGGAGGGCTATGGCTACACCTTC. Protein sequence: CASSFSTAEGYGYTF.

The chain links TRBV7-3 to TRBJ2-3; 11 bases are a match to TRBD2. Trimming removed 1 base from V and 1 base from J; junction bases left unmatched: 4. The germline V gene has CDR1 SGHTA and CDR2 FQGTGA. CDR3 length: 17 residues. The DNA for the CDR3 is TGTGCCAGCAGCTTAAATAAGGGACTAGCGGGCACAGATACGCAGTATTTT. Protein: CASSLNKGLAGTDTQYF.

The gene calls are TRBV11-2 and TRBJ2-1; 7 bases agree with TRBD2. CDR1 and CDR2 (germline): SGHAT, FQNNGV. This CDR3 has 14 residues. The J segment lost 10 bases and the V segment lost 1 base, leaving 7 bases of the junction unmatched. DNA of the CDR3: TGTGCCAGCAGCTTAGCGGCGGGAGTAGAGGAGCAGTTCTTC. Translated, it gives CASSLAAGVEEQFF.

The V and J genes are TRBV18 and TRBJ2-1, with 10 bases aligning to TRBD2. V lost 4 bases and J lost 4; bases outside the gene matches: 7. CDR3 length: 16 amino acids. CDR1 and CDR2 (germline): KGHSH, LQKENI. As DNA, the CDR3 is TGTGCCAGCTCACTAGCAGCGGGAGGGACATACAATGAGCAGTTCTTC. Protein: CASSLAAGGTYNEQFF.

This chain connects TRBV5-1 to TRBJ2-3; 9 bases agree with TRBD2. The V segment lost 0 bases and the J segment 2 bases; nucleotides outside the gene matches: 4. The CDR3 length is 16 residues. Germline V gene sequence: CDR1 SGHRS, CDR2 YFSETQ. For the CDR3, the DNA is TGCGCCAGCAGCTTGGCTGCTAGCGGGGACACAGATACGCAGTATTTT. This codes for CASSLAASGDTDTQYF.

The chain has TRBV5-1 and TRBJ1-6; maybe TRBD1 (6 bases). The germline gives CDR1 SGHRS, CDR2 YFSETQ. V dropped 4 bases and J dropped 2 bases, with 10 bases sitting between them. The CDR3 runs 15 residues. CDR3 nucleotide sequence: TGCGCCAGCAGCCTCGGACAGACCTATAATTCACCCCTCCACTTT. Encoded protein: CASSLGQTYNSPLHF.

This clone was counted a single time. The chain uses TRBV10-3 and TRBJ2-3; D perhaps matches TRBD2 (5 bases). V gave up 6 bases and J gave up 14 bases, with 18 bases separating them. The CDR3 loop spans 12 amino acids. Germline V gene lookup returns CDR1 ENHRY and CDR2 SYGVKD. The chain's CDR3 is CAISSDYLRLYF. The CDR3 bases are TGTGCCATCAGCTCCGACTACTTGAGACTGTATTTT.

This clone was found once. The chain couples TRBV27 to TRBJ2-1; the match to TRBD1 covers 10 bases. This CDR3 contains 16 residues. The germline V gene encodes CDR1 MNHEY and CDR2 SMNVEV (reference sequence). The junction had 8 bases not matched to a gene; V was cut back by 2 bases and J by 7 bases. CDR3: CASSLIPGQGNNEQFF. CDR3 in DNA: TGTGCCAGCAGTTTAATCCCGGGACAGGGGAATAATGAGCAGTTCTTC.